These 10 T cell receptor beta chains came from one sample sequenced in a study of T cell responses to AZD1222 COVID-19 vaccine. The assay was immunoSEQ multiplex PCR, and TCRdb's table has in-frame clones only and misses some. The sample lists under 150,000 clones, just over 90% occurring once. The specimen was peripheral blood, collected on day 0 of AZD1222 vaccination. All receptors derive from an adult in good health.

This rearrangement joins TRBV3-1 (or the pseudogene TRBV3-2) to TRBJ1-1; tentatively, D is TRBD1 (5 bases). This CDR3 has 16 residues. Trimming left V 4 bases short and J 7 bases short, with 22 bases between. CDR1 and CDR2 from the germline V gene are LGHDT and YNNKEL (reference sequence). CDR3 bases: TGTGCCAGCAGCCGCCTCGCCGGGGCAGGAAAAAATGAAGCTTTCTTT. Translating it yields CASSRLAGAGKNEAFF.

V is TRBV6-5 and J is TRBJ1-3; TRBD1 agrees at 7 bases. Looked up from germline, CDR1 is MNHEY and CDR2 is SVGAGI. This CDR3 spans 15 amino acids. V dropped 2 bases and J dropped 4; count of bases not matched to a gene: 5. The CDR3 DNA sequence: TGTGCCAGCAGTTACCGACAGGGTGAAGGAAACACCATATATTTT. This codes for CASSYRQGEGNTIYF.

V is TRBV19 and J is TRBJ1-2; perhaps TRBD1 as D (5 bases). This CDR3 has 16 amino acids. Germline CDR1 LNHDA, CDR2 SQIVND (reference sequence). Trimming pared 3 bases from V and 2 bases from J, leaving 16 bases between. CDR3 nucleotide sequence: TGTGCCAGTAGTATCCTAACTCAGGGATCCAACTATGGCTACACCTTC. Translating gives CASSILTQGSNYGYTF. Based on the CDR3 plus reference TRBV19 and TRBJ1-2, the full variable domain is DGGITQSPKYLFRKEGQNVTLSCEQNLNHDAMYWYRQDPGQGLRLIYYSQIVNDFQKGDIAEGYSVSREKKESFPLTVTSAQKNPTAFYLCASSILTQGSNYGYTFGSGTRLTVV.

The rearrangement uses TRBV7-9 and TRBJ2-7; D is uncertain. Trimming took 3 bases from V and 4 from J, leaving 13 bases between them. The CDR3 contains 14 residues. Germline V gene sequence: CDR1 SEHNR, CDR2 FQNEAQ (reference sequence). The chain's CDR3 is CASSFAWAPYEQYF. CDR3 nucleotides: TGTGCCAGCAGCTTTGCGTGGGCCCCGTACGAGCAGTACTTC. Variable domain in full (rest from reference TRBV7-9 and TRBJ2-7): DTGVSQNPRHKITKRGQNVTFRCDPISEHNRLYWYRQTLGQGPEFLTYFQNEAQLEKSRLLSDRFSAERPKGSFSTLEIQRTEQGDSAMYLCASSFAWAPYEQYFGPGTRLTVT.

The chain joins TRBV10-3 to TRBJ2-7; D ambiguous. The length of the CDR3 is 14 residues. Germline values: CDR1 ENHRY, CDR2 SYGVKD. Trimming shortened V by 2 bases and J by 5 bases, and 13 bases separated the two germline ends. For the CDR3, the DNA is TGTGCCATCAGTGAGGTGGATGGAGTCCACGAGCAGTACTTC. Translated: CAISEVDGVHEQYF.

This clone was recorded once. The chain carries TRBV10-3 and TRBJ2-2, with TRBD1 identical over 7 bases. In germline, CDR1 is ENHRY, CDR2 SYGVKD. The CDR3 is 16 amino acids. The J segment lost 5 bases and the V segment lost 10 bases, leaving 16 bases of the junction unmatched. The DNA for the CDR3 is TGTGCCACCAGAGTAAAGGGGGCTCGGGGAACCGGGGAGCTGTTTTTT. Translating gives CATRVKGARGTGELFF.

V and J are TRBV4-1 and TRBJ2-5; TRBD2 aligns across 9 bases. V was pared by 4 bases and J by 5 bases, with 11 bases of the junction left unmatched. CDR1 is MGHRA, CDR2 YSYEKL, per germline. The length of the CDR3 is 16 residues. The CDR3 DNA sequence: TGCGCCAGCAGCCCCCACTCGGCGGGGGGGCGGGAGACCCAGTACTTC. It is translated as CASSPHSAGGRETQYF.

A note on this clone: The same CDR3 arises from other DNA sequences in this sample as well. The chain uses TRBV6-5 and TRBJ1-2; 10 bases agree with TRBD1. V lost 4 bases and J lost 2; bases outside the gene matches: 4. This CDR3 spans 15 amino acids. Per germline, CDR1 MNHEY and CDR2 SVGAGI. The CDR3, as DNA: TGTGCCAGCAGTTCCCCGGGACAGGGGAACTATGGCTACACCTTC. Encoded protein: CASSSPGQGNYGYTF.

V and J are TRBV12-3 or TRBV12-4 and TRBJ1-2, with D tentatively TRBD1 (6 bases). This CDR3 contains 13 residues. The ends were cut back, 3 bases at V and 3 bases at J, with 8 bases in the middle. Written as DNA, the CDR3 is TGTGCCAGCAGTTTGTCAGGGGACTATGGCTACACCTTC. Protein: CASSLSGDYGYTF.

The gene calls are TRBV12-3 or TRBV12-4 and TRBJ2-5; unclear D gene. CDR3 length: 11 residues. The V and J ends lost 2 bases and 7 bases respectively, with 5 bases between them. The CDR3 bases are TGTGCCAGCAGTTTATTGGTGACCCAGTACTTC. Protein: CASSLLVTQYF.